Following are 6 T cell receptor beta chains from one sample sequenced in a study of spatial heterogeneity in lung cancer. TCRdb ran MiXCR on the 5' RACE reads and lists one entry per CDR3 protein. The data show around 4,400 distinct CDR3 sequences, 20% to 25% seen once. Time point indicated: sample taken at primary tumor resection. Whole RNA was taken from tumor, nontumor lung or frozen PBMC; it was then sequenced unsorted. The specimen was normal lung tissue next to the tumor, collected at surgery. The receptors were sampled from a female donor with early-stage non-small cell lung cancer.

Turning to this clonotype: Because the library targeted alpha chains, this beta chain is an off-target read whose size means little. The chain combines TRBV27 with TRBJ2-3; TRBD2 aligns across 10 bases. Germline loops: CDR1 MNHEY, CDR2 SMNVEV (reference sequence). Losses at the gene ends were 3 bases for V and 1 base for J; bases not matched to a gene: 4. This CDR3 comprises 16 residues. The CDR3 spells CASSFIGLAGTDTQYF. The DNA for the CDR3 is TGTGCCAGCAGTTTTATCGGACTAGCGGGCACAGATACGCAGTATTTT.

In its sample, this clonotype is medium-sized (0.01 to 0.1%). Within a library made for alpha chains, this beta chain is off target, and its count is uninformative. The rearrangement uses TRBV18 and TRBJ1-4, with D possibly matching TRBD1 (6 bases). CDR1 is KGHSH, CDR2 LQKENI, per germline. Trimming took off 5 bases at V and 5 bases at J, with 18 bases between the two ends. This CDR3 is 16 amino acids long. CDR3 in amino acids: CASSSQNGQNNEKLFF. The CDR3 DNA follows: TGTGCCAGCTCATCACAAAACGGACAGAACAATGAAAAACTGTTTTTT.

Within the sample, this clonotype is medium-sized. In a library made to pick up alpha chains, this beta chain is a stray read with a size that means little. The chain joins TRBV7-2 to TRBJ1-5, with D possibly being TRBD1 (5 bases). The V gene's germline CDR1 is SGHTA and CDR2 FQGNSA. CDR3 length: 15 residues. V was clipped by 5 bases and J by 0 bases, with 11 bases between them. The CDR3 nucleotides read TGTGCCAGCAGCCCATCGGGGGATAGCAATCAGCCCCAGCATTTT. The encoded protein is CASSPSGDSNQPQHF.

This clonotype qualifies as medium-sized. This beta chain is an off-target read within a library intended for alpha chains, so its frequency means little. This sequence joins TRBV6-2 or TRBV6-3 and TRBJ2-2, with 9 bases matching TRBD2. Losses at the gene ends were 8 bases for V and 0 bases for J; bases not matched to a gene: 7. Germline loops: CDR1 MNHEY, CDR2 SVGEGT. The CDR3 has 16 residues. The CDR3 sequence: CASGSSGGSNTGELFF. The CDR3 bases are TGTGCCAGCGGTAGTAGCGGGGGTTCGAACACCGGGGAGCTGTTTTTT.

In this sample, this clonotype is medium-sized. Within a library made for alpha chains, this beta chain is off target, and its count is uninformative. The chain joins TRBV5-1 to TRBJ2-2, with D maybe TRBD1 (6 bases). CDR1 is SGHRS and CDR2 is YFSETQ in the germline V gene. Trimming pared 7 bases from V and 5 bases from J, leaving 12 bases between. This CDR3 comprises 13 residues. The CDR3 loop is CASGTGSTGELFF. The CDR3 DNA reads TGCGCCAGCGGAACAGGGTCAACCGGGGAGCTGTTTTTT. The full variable domain, with the rest looked up from reference TRBV5-1 and TRBJ2-2, is KAGVTQTPRYLIKTRGQQVTLSCSPISGHRSVSWYQQTPGQGLQFLFEYFSETQRNKGNFPGRFSGRQFSNSRSEMNVSTLELGDSALYLCASGTGSTGELFFGEGSRLTVL.

This clonotype is judged medium-sized. In a library made to pick up alpha chains, this beta chain is a stray read with a size that means little. V gene TRBV7-2 combines with J gene TRBJ2-7; D call uncertain. V was clipped by 5 bases and J by 0 bases, with 8 bases between them. The CDR3 runs to 13 residues. Per the germline V gene, CDR1 is SGHTA and CDR2 is FQGNSA. The CDR3 DNA is TGTGCCAGCAGCACTGGACCCTCCTACGAGCAGTACTTC. Protein product: CASSTGPSYEQYF.